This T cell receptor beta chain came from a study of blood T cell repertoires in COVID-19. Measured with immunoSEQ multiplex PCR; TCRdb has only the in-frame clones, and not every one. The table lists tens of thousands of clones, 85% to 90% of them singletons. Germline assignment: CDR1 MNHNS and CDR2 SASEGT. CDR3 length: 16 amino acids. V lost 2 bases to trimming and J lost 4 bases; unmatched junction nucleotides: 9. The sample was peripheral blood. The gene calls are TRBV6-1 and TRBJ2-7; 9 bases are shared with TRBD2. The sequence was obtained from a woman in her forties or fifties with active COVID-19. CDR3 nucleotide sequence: TGTGCCAGCAGTGAACAAGAGGCGGGAGGGCCTTACGAGCAGTACTTC. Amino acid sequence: CASSEQEAGGPYEQYF.